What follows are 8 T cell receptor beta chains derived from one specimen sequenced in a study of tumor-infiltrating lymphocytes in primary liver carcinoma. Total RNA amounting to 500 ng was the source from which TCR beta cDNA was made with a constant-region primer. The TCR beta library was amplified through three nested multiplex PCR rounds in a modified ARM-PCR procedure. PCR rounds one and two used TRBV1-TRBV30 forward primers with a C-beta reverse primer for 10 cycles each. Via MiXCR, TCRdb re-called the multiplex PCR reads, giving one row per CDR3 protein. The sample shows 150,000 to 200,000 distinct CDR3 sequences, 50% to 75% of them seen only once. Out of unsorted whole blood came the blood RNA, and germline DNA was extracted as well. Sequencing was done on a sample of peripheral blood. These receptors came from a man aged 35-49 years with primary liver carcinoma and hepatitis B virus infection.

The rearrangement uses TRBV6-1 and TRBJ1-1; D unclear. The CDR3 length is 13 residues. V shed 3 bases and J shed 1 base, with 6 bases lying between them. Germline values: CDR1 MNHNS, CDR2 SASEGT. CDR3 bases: TGTGCCAGCAGTGATAGCAGGAACACTGAAGCTTTCTTT. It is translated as CASSDSRNTEAFF.

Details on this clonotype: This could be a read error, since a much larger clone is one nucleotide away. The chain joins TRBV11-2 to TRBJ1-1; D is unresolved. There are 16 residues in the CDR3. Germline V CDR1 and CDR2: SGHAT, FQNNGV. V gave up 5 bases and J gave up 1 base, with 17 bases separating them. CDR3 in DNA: TGTGCCAGCAGCCGTGACAACTCTGCTCCGAACACTGAAGCTTTCTTT. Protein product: CASSRDNSAPNTEAFF.

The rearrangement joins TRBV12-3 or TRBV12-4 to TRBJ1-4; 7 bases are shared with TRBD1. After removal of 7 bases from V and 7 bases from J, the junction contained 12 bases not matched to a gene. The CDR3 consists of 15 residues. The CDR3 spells CASNQGGAYTEKLFF. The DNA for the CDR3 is TGTGCCAGCAACCAGGGGGGCGCGTATACTGAAAAACTGTTTTTT.

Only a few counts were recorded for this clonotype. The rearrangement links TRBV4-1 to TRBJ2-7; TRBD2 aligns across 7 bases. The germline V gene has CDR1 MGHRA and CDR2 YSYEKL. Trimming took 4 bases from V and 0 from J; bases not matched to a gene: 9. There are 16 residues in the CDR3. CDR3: CASSRGGVDHSYEQYF. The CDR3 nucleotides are TGCGCCAGCAGCCGGGGAGGGGTAGATCACTCCTACGAGCAGTACTTC.

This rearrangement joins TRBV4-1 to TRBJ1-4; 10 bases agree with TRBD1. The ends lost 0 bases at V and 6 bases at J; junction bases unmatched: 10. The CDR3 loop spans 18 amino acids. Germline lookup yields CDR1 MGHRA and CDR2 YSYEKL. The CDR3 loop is CASSQDRRQGALDEKLFF. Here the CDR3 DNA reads TGCGCCAGCAGCCAAGATAGGAGACAGGGGGCGCTCGATGAAAAACTGTTTTTT.

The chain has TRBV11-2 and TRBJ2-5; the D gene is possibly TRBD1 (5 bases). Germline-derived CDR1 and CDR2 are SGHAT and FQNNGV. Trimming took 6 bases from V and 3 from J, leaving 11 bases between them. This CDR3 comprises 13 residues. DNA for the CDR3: TGTGCCAGCAGTCCCATCAGGGAAGAGACCCAGTACTTC. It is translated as CASSPIREETQYF.

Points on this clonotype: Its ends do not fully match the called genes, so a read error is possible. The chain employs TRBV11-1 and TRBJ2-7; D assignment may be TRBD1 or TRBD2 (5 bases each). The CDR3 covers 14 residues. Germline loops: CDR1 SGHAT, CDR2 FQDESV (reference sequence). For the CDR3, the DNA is TGTGCCAACAGCCCGGGGCCCGATCCTTACGAGCAGTACTTC. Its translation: CANSPGPDPYEQYF.

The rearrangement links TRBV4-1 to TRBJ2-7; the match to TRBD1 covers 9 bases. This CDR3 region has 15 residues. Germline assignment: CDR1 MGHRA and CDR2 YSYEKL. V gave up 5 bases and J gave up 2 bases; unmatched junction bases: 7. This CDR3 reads CASSRPGQGAYEQYF. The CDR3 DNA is TGCGCCAGCAGCAGACCGGGACAGGGAGCCTACGAGCAGTACTTC.